This T cell receptor beta chain was captured in a study of T cell repertoires in aging, cancer and after chemotherapy. Germline V gene sequence: CDR1 SGHKS, CDR2 YYEKEE (reference sequence). This CDR3 is 13 amino acids long. Amplification of TCR beta used genomic DNA extracted from peripheral blood. On this clonotype: The junction does not match germline at one end; this may be a read error.

Rearranged V-D-J TRB sequences were amplified with a mixed TRB-A/B primer pool. TCRdb called the multiplex PCR reads again in MiXCR, with one record for every CDR3 protein. In the table there are over a thousand distinct CDR3 sequences, 20% to 30% of which are singletons. The gene calls are TRBV5-5 and TRBJ2-7; D gene uncertain. The specimen sequenced was blood. The origin of this receptor is a human donor with a solid tumor. Here the CDR3 DNA reads TGTGCCAGCAGATTGGACGGATACTACAAGCAGTACTTC. This translates into CASRLDGYYKQYF. Combining the CDR3 with reference TRBV5-5 and TRBJ2-7 gives the whole variable domain DAGVTQSPTHLIKTRGQQVTLRCSPISGHKSVSWYQQVLGQGPQFIFQYYEKEERGRGNFPDRFSARQFPNYSSELNVNALLLGDSALYLCASRLDGYYKQYFGPGTRLTVT.